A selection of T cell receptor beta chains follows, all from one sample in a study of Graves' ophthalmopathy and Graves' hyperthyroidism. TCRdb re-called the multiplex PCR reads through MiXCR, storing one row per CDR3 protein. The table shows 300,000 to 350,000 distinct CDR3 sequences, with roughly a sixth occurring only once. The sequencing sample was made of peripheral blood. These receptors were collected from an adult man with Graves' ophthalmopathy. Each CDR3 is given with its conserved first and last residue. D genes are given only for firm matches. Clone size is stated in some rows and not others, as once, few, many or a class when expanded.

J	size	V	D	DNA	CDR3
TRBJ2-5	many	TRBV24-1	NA	TGTGCCACCGCGGTACCAGGGAACCAAGAGACCCAGTACTTC	CATAVPGNQETQYF
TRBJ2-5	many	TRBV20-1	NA	TGCAGTGCTCGAAACGACCAAGAGACCCAGTACTTC	CSARNDQETQYF
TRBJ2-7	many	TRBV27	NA	TGTGCCAGCAGTCACGGCTACGAGCAGTACTTC	CASSHGYEQYF
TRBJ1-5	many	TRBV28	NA	NA	CASSILDSINQPQHF
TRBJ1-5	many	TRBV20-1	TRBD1	TGCAGTGCAATAAAACAGGGGGTCCAGCCCCAGCATTTT	CSAIKQGVQPQHF
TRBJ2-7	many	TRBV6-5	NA	TGTGCCAGCATGGACCGGACCCTCGGTTTTTACGAGCAGTACTTC	CASMDRTLGFYEQYF
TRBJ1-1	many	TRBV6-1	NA	TGTGCCGCGGGGGGCAATGAAGCTTTCTTT	CAAGGNEAFF
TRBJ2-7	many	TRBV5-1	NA	TGCGCCAGCAGCCCTTGGGGTGGGAGCTCCTACGAGCAGTACTTC	CASSPWGGSSYEQYF
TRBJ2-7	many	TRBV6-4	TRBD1	TGTGCCAGCACCAGAGGGCTTGGGACAGGGGAATCCTACGAGCAGTACTTC	CASTRGLGTGESYEQYF
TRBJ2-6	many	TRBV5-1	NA	TGCGCCAGCAGCTTCCGTGTTTCGATCTCTGGGGCCAACGTCCTGACTTTC	CASSFRVSISGANVLTF
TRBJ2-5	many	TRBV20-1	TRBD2	TGCAGTGCCGGGACTAGCTCGGAGACCCAGTACTTC	CSAGTSSETQYF
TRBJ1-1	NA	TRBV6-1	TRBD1	TGTGCCACAAACAGGGGGCCGAACACTGAAGCTTTCTTT	CATNRGPNTEAFF
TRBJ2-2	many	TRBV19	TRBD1	TGTGCCAGTAGTACTCGGGACAGGGTCTTCGCGAACACCGGGGAGCTGTTTTTT	CASSTRDRVFANTGELFF
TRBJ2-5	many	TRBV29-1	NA	TGCAGCGTTGGGTTGGGGATCGGAGAGACCCAGTACTTC	CSVGLGIGETQYF
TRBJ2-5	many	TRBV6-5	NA	TGTGCCAGCAGTTACTCGAGACAGCAAGAGACCCAGTACTTC	CASSYSRQQETQYF
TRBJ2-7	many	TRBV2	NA	TGTGCCAGCAGTGTTACAAATCCGTACTTC	CASSVTNPYF
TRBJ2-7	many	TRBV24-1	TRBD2	TGTGCCACCAGTCCCCCGGGGGGGGGGTTCGACGAGCAGTACTTC	CATSPPGGGFDEQYF
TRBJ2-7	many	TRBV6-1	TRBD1	TGTGCCAGCAGTGAGGGGACAGGGACCCCTCGGGAGCAGTACTTC	CASSEGTGTPREQYF
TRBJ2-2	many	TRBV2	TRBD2	TGTGCCAGCATAAGCGGGAGATCAGTCGGGGAGCTGTTTTTT	CASISGRSVGELFF
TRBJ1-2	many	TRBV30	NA	TGTGCCTGGAGTGTGGGGGCGTATGGCTACACCTTC	CAWSVGAYGYTF
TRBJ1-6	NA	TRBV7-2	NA	TGTGCCAGCAGCTCGAACTCCGGCAGGGTGGCTAATTCACCCCTCCACTTT	CASSSNSGRVANSPLHF
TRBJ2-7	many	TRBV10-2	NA	TGCGCCAGCAGTGAACGGGGCTACGAGCAGTACTTC	CASSERGYEQYF
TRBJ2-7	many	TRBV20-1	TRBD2	TGCAGTGCTAGAAGACTAGCGGACTCCTACGAGCAGTACTTC	CSARRLADSYEQYF
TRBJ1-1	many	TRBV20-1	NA	TGCAGTGCTATATCGGACAGCTACATGAACACTGAAGCTTTCTTT	CSAISDSYMNTEAFF
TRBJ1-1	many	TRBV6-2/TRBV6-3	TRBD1	TGTGCCAGCAGTTACATACGACAGGGCACTGAAGCTTTCTTT	CASSYIRQGTEAFF
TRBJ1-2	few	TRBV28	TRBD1	TGTGCCAGCAGAATAACAGGGGGAGGGGGCTACACCTTC	CASRITGGGGYTF
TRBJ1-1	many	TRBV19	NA	TGTGCCAGTATTAGCTGGGCGGGCACTGAAGCTTTCTTT	CASISWAGTEAFF
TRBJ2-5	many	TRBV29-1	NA	TGCAGCGTTCGGGCTTGGGAGACCCAGTACTTC	CSVRAWETQYF
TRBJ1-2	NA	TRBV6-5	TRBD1	TGTGCCAGCAGTTTCCAATACAGGGGCGGCTACACCTTC	CASSFQYRGGYTF
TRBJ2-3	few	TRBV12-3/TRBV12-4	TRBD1	TGTGCCAGCACCCCGACAGGGCCTGGCACAGATACGCAGTATTTT	CASTPTGPGTDTQYF
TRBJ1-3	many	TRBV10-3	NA	TGTGCCATCAGTCCCCTAACTGGAAACACCATATATTTT	CAISPLTGNTIYF
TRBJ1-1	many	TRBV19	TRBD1	TGTGCCAGTACCCGGGGACAGGGGAACACTGAAGCTTTCTTT	CASTRGQGNTEAFF
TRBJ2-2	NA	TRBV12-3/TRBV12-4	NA	TGTGCCAGCAGTTTGTCCGTAGGCACCGGGGAGCTGTTTTTT	CASSLSVGTGELFF
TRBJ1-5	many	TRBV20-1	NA	TGCAGTGCTATCGGGAATAGCAATCAGCCCCAGCATTTT	CSAIGNSNQPQHF
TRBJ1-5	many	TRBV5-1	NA	TGCGCCAGCAGCCTTGGGACAAGCAATCAGCCCCAGCATTTT	CASSLGTSNQPQHF
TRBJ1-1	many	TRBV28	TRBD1	TGTGCCAGCCACGGTGGGGGCAGGGGGTACACTGAAGCTTTCTTT	CASHGGGRGYTEAFF
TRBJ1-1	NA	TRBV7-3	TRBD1	TGTGCCAGCAGCACCCGACAGGGGGCCAACACTGAAGCTTTCTTT	CASSTRQGANTEAFF
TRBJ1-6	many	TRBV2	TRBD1	TGTGCCAGCAGTATGGACAGGGGGGTTAATTCACCCCTCCACTTT	CASSMDRGVNSPLHF
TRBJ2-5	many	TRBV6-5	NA	TGTGCCAGTAGGTCCGGGACAACTCAAGAGACCCAGTACTTC	CASRSGTTQETQYF
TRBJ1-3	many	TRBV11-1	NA	TGTGCCAGCCGTATGGTCGGGGAAATATCCGGAAACACCATATATTTT	CASRMVGEISGNTIYF
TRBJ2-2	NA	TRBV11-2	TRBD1	TGTGCCAGCAGCTTTATAGTCGGAACAGGGGGCGCCGGGGAGCTGTTTTTT	CASSFIVGTGGAGELFF